This T cell receptor (beta chain) was profiled in a study of T cell responses to AZD1222 COVID-19 vaccine. Trimming left V 4 bases short and J 3 bases short, with 14 bases between. Germline assignment: CDR1 SGHDN and CDR2 FVKESK. The CDR3 consists of 15 residues. This table comes from immunoSEQ multiplex PCR, and its TCRdb copy is limited to in-frame clones, with some not included. The table includes 60,000 to 75,000 clones, 80% to 90% detected once. The source material was peripheral blood, sampled 28 days after the second AZD1222 dose. V usage is TRBV14 and J usage is TRBJ2-3; D is unclear. This receptor was taken from an adult who received the AZD1222 COVID-19 vaccine. The CDR3 nucleotides are TGTGCCAGCAGCCGGGATGGGCTTCCTACAGATACGCAGTATTTT. Translation: CASSRDGLPTDTQYF.